The clone carrying this T cell receptor beta chain is labeled medium-sized. Its antigen remains unidentified. The sample belongs to a study of spatial heterogeneity in lung cancer. The study's findings and limits: In tumors, expanded intratumoral alpha and beta TCR counts tracked mutation counts.

Germline V gene lookup returns CDR1 MNHEY and CDR2 SVGAGI. The V segment lost 2 bases and the J segment 4 bases; nucleotides outside the gene matches: 4. CDR3 length: 15 residues. Time point in this sample: sample taken at primary tumor resection. TCRdb passed the 5' RACE reads through MiXCR, listing each CDR3 protein once. The repertoire has around 4,200 distinct CDR3 sequences, 9% to 12% of them found once; the top ten carry about 17%. This chain connects TRBV6-5 to TRBJ2-2; the match to TRBD2 covers 7 bases. Sequenced material: lung tumor tissue, taken at surgery. The source of this sequence is a female donor with early-stage non-small cell lung cancer. DNA for the CDR3: TGTGCCAGCAGTTACGAGCGGGGCGGCACCGGGGAGCTGTTTTTT. Translated: CASSYERGGTGELFF.